This T cell receptor beta chain was obtained from a study of blood T cell repertoires in COVID-19. The V end was cut by 0 bases, the J end by 1 base, with 9 bases between. Germline CDR1 LGHNA, CDR2 YNFKEQ. The CDR3 is made up of 15 amino acids. The table came from immunoSEQ multiplex PCR; TCRdb's copy has only in-frame clones and leaves some out. The table records about 220,000 clones, 82% of them present only once. The source is a woman aged 60-75 years who had recovered from COVID-19. The chain couples TRBV4-2 to TRBJ1-2; perhaps TRBD1 as D (6 bases). The material sequenced was PBMCs or T cells enriched from blood (not recorded which). This CDR3 reads CASSQEPQGNYGYTF. The CDR3 nucleotides are TGTGCCAGCAGCCAAGAGCCACAGGGTAACTATGGCTACACCTTC.